Presented here are 6 T cell receptor beta chains from one specimen sequenced in a study of T cells in Graves' hyperthyroidism and ophthalmopathy. TCR beta CDR3 region amplification was performed from RNA transcripts. Carried out on the TCR CDR3, a first-round RT-PCR used the HTBI primer set. TCRdb re-analysed the multiplex PCR reads in MiXCR, keeping a single row per CDR3 protein. The sample lists about 400,000 distinct CDR3 sequences; about 14% were seen once. Input material: blood. All receptors come from a woman aged 25 to 45 with Graves' ophthalmopathy.

This clonotype was observed at least ten times. This sequence joins TRBV28 and TRBJ2-1, with 9 bases aligning to TRBD1. The junction had 11 bases not matched to a gene; V was cut back by 4 bases and J by 7 bases. CDR3 length: 16 amino acids. From germline, CDR1 is MDHEN and CDR2 SYDVKM. The chain's CDR3 is CASSSQSPGQGNEQFF. The CDR3 DNA reads TGTGCCAGCAGTTCGCAATCACCGGGACAGGGAAATGAGCAGTTCTTC.

This clonotype occurred many times. This chain uses TRBV20-1 with TRBJ2-7, with 7 bases matching TRBD1. CDR1 is DFQATT, CDR2 SNEGSKA, per germline (reference sequence). CDR3 length: 12 residues. V shed 6 bases, J shed 6 bases, and the junction held 8 bases outside the gene matches. CDR3 DNA: TGCAGTGCCGAGACAGGGAGTAGCGAGCAGTACTTC. It yields the protein CSAETGSSEQYF.

This clonotype occurred a few times. In nucleotides, the CDR3 is TGTGCCAGCAGTGATACAGGGGGCTTCACTGAAGCTTTCTTT. Translating it yields CASSDTGGFTEAFF. This chain links TRBV5-4 with TRBJ1-1; TRBD1 aligns across 9 bases. V lost 5 bases, J lost 4 bases, and 6 bases stayed unmatched. The germline gives CDR1 SGHNT, CDR2 YYREEE (reference sequence). The CDR3 runs 14 residues.

This clonotype was found many times. The rearrangement uses TRBV14 and TRBJ1-6; D may be TRBD1 (6 bases). The CDR3 sequence is 16 residues long. V lost 6 bases and J 9 bases, leaving 21 bases between the germline ends. Germline CDR1 and CDR2: SGHDN and FVKESK. The CDR3 sequence is CASSPIRQVEGSPLHF. The CDR3 nucleotides are TGTGCCAGCAGTCCGATACGACAGGTCGAGGGTTCACCCCTCCACTTT.

This clonotype was recorded many times. The J gene is TRBJ2-3, the V gene TRBV24-1; the D is unclear. Germline V gives CDR1 KGHDR, CDR2 SFDVKD. The ends were cut back, 3 bases at V and 0 bases at J, with 12 bases in the middle. This CDR3 has 16 residues. The CDR3 reads CATSDTSPSSTDTQYF. In DNA form, the CDR3 reads TGTGCCACCAGTGATACCAGCCCCTCTAGCACAGATACGCAGTATTTT.

This clonotype was observed at least ten times. The V call is TRBV6-5, the J call TRBJ2-5; D unclear. The CDR3 loop spans 14 amino acids. The germline V and J ends were trimmed by 1 base and 1 base, with 7 bases remaining between them. CDR1 and CDR2 from the germline V gene are MNHEY and SVGAGI. The CDR3 region is CASSYYDGQETQYF. CDR3 sequence (DNA): TGTGCCAGCAGTTACTATGACGGCCAAGAGACCCAGTACTTC.